The sequence of this TCR beta chain was determined in a study of CD8 T cells in ankylosing spondylitis (dated by TCRdb to about 2017). About the full investigation: T cell receptor beta repertoires were profiled in healthy donors and ankylosing spondylitis patients so that disease-linked TCR variants could be found. Peripheral blood was sampled, and synovial fluid was also collected from ankylosing spondylitis patients. The full study cohort was made up of about 24 ankylosing spondylitis patients and 108 healthy donors.

This clonotype has only a few counts. Its cognate antigen has yet to be identified. Base qualities were left out, and no much larger clone turns up one base away. The CDR3 measures 17 amino acids from cysteine to phenylalanine. Only the CDR3 region is kept as DNA, spanning 51 bases read in frame from base 1. The germline V end is reduced by 2 bases and the J end by 4 bases; junction bases left unmatched: 12. From a lookup of the germline V gene (reference sequence), CDR1 and CDR2 are GTSNPN and SVGIG. What the research found in general, with its limitations: Blood from ankylosing spondylitis patients appeared to be characterized by a TCR beta motif made up of seven or eight highly homologous amino acid variants. Some of the motif variants had been reported before in the synovial fluid and blood of reactive arthritis patients, a finding that suggests common disease-initiation mechanisms. The disease-linked clones were reported to be significantly enriched in matched synovial fluid samples from ankylosing spondylitis patients. The disease-linked clones showed a CD8+ phenotype and occurred at relatively low frequencies in peripheral blood.

For sequencing, an Illumina HiSeq 2500 was employed. Quantitative 5'-RACE with molecular barcodes was used to prepare TCR beta libraries. The paper's processing steps were these. To identify disease-linked TCR variants, a new computational method was used, one built on a probabilistic model of VDJ rearrangement. The public reads were reprocessed in TCRdb via fastp at Q25 and MiXCR, keeping in-frame beta chains. Merged by CDR3 protein, the rows form single entries marked with the most common genes and DNA. Clone size and V and J calls follow TCRdb, not the original study. This sample gives more than 150,000 distinct CDR3 sequences in total; roughly 13% of them show up just once. The top ten hold about 11% of the sample.

This clonotype was sampled from a female donor with ankylosing spondylitis or in good health (not recorded which). Input material: blood, either unsorted or a sorted T cell fraction (not recorded which). Recombination joined TRBV30 with TRBJ2-5; TRBD2 lines up with 11 middle nucleotides. The sequenced DNA is TGTGCCTGGAGTCCACCAATTTATACTAGCGGGAGAGAGACCCAGTACTTC. Its translation is CAWSPPIYTSGRETQYF.